The 17 T cell receptor beta chains presented below share a single source sample, sequenced in a study of cytomegalovirus exposure and HLA in healthy donors (dated 2017 in TCRdb). Receptor amplification or capture employed the immunoSEQ multiplex PCR assay. For the multiplex PCR, a mixture combining 60 forward primers for TCR Vbeta segments and 13 reverse primers for TCR Jbeta segments was used. Entries here come from immuneACCESS through TCRdb and include only in-frame sequences with V and J called. Some clones fail to appear in such tables; in the studies checked, an unresolved V gene covers under half of the shortfall, and the cause of the remainder is unknown. The sample table holds 180,000 or so clones, of which approximately 84% were seen once. In total, the top ten clones hold roughly 2.7% of the sample. Sequencing was performed on PBMCs. The receptors were sampled from a female donor in good health and CMV-seronegative.

V usage is TRBV7-2 and J usage is TRBJ1-1, with D tentatively TRBD1 (6 bases). Germline assignment: CDR1 SGHTA and CDR2 FQGNSA. This CDR3 is built from 14 residues. V dropped 7 bases and J dropped 4 bases, with 16 bases sitting between them. The chain's CDR3 is CASTWGGAVTEAFF. In DNA, the CDR3 is TGTGCCAGCACCTGGGGGGGCGCGGTCACTGAAGCTTTCTTT.

This chain joins TRBV27 and TRBJ2-7; 7 bases are shared with TRBD1. The V segment lost 3 bases and the J segment 0 bases; nucleotides outside the gene matches: 2. The CDR3 has 14 residues. Looked up from germline, CDR1 is MNHEY and CDR2 is SMNVEV (reference sequence). The CDR3 here is CASSFGTASYEQYF. The CDR3 region has the DNA TGTGCCAGCAGTTTCGGGACAGCCTCCTACGAGCAGTACTTC.

The rearrangement uses TRBV11-3 and TRBJ2-5, with 10 bases lining up with TRBD1. Germline V CDR1 and CDR2: SGHNT, YENEEA. Germline trimming cut 5 bases from V and 2 bases from J; bases unmatched to any gene: 5. This CDR3 contains 15 residues. The CDR3 sequence is CASSPGQGVQETQYF. The CDR3 DNA follows: TGTGCCAGCAGCCCAGGACAGGGGGTACAAGAGACCCAGTACTTC.

The rearrangement joins TRBV7-3 to TRBJ1-1; a possible D gene is TRBD1 (5 bases). The ends were cut back, 5 bases at V and 4 bases at J, with 14 bases in the middle. The CDR3 sequence is 14 residues long. Looked up from germline, CDR1 is SGHTA and CDR2 is FQGTGA. CDR3 residues: CASSLLGGGTEAFF. CDR3 in DNA: TGTGCCAGCAGCCTACTGGGCGGGGGCACTGAAGCTTTCTTT.

This rearrangement joins TRBV4-1 to TRBJ2-7, with D possibly TRBD2 on 5 matching bases. The germline V gene has CDR1 MGHRA and CDR2 YSYEKL. Trimming stripped 0 bases from V and 3 bases from J, with 15 bases between. The CDR3 is 16 amino acids. Here the CDR3 DNA reads TGCGCCAGCAGCCAAGATCTAACGGACTCCCTCTACGAGCAGTACTTC. Translation gives CASSQDLTDSLYEQYF.

The chain combines TRBV11-3 with TRBJ2-1, with TRBD2 matching over 7 bases. The CDR3 extends over 17 amino acids. J lost 7 bases, V lost 4 bases, and 16 bases had no gene match. Germline-derived CDR1 and CDR2 are SGHNT and YENEEA. The CDR3 reads CASSSGRTRSVVNEQFF. The CDR3 DNA reads TGTGCCAGCAGCTCCGGAAGGACTAGGAGTGTGGTTAATGAGCAGTTCTTC.

This clone appeared once. This chain connects TRBV4-2 to TRBJ1-2; 7 positions agree with TRBD1. Germline CDR1 is LGHNA and CDR2 is YNFKEQ. This CDR3 region has 13 residues. The trim removed 4 bases at V and 5 bases at J, leaving 4 bases unmatched. In DNA, the CDR3 is TGTGCCAGCAGCCGAGGGACAGATTATGGCTACACCTTC. Translating gives CASSRGTDYGYTF.

V usage is TRBV6-1 and J usage is TRBJ2-5; weak D call: TRBD2 (6 bases). The germline V gene encodes CDR1 MNHNS and CDR2 SASEGT. The CDR3 covers 15 residues. Trimming took 5 bases from V and 5 from J, leaving 18 bases between them. The chain's CDR3 is CASSPWRATGETQYF. The CDR3 DNA is TGTGCCAGCAGTCCCTGGAGGGCTACGGGGGAGACCCAGTACTTC.

This chain links TRBV7-9 with TRBJ1-1, with D possibly matching TRBD1 (6 bases). V was trimmed by 4 bases and J by 0 bases, leaving 18 bases between them. Germline lookup yields CDR1 SEHNR and CDR2 FQNEAQ (reference sequence). The CDR3 is 17 residues long. The CDR3 here is CASSSKVGAAMNTEAFF. CDR3 DNA: TGTGCCAGCAGCTCCAAGGTGGGGGCGGCCATGAACACTGAAGCTTTCTTT.

The rearrangement links TRBV6-6 to TRBJ2-1; 13 bases align to TRBD2. Per the germline V gene, CDR1 is MNHNY and CDR2 is SVGAGI (reference sequence). Trimming cost V 5 bases and J 7 bases; bases outside gene matches: 8. There are 16 residues in the CDR3. CDR3 DNA: TGTGCCAGCAGTCGGACTAGCGGGAGAGTAAGTAATGAGCAGTTCTTC. This translates into CASSRTSGRVSNEQFF.

The rearrangement joins TRBV6-1 to TRBJ1-5, with TRBD1 matching 9 bases. Germline CDR1 and CDR2: MNHNS and SASEGT. Germline trimming cut 5 bases from V and 4 bases from J; bases unmatched to any gene: 12. CDR3 length equals 17 residues. The CDR3 sequence is CASSKGQGRPGNQPQHF. In nucleotides, the CDR3 is TGTGCCAGCAGTAAAGGACAGGGGCGCCCGGGGAATCAGCCCCAGCATTTT.

V is TRBV29-1 and J is TRBJ1-1, with TRBD1 matching over 7 bases. The CDR3 has 13 amino acids. CDR1 and CDR2 from the germline V gene are SQVTM and ANQGSEA. The V segment lost 7 bases and the J segment 2 bases; nucleotides outside the gene matches: 7. The CDR3 bases are TGCAGCGAGGACCGGGACAGAAACACTGAAGCTTTCTTT. This sequence encodes CSEDRDRNTEAFF. The whole variable domain, remainder taken from reference TRBV29-1 and TRBJ1-1, is SAVISQKPSRDICQRGTSLTIQCQVDSQVTMMFWYRQQPGQSLTLIATANQGSEATYESGFVIDKFPISRPNLTFSTLTVSNMSPEDSSIYLCSEDRDRNTEAFFGQGTRLTVV.

The table lists this clone with a few counts. This rearrangement joins TRBV7-6 to TRBJ2-7; 10 bases align to TRBD1. The germline V gene has CDR1 SGHVS and CDR2 FNYEAQ. J was trimmed by 5 bases and V by 5 bases; bases with no gene match: 15. This CDR3 contains 17 residues. The DNA for the CDR3 is TGTGCCAGCAGCAATGGGAAGACAGGGGGCGTGCTGGACGAGCAGTACTTC. Its protein is CASSNGKTGGVLDEQYF.

This rearrangement joins TRBV6-6 to TRBJ2-3, with 10 bases lining up with TRBD2. CDR3 length: 15 amino acids. V lost 7 bases and J lost 2; bases outside the gene matches: 6. Germline CDR1 and CDR2: MNHNY and SVGAGI (reference sequence). The CDR3 DNA is TGTGCCAGCAAAGAAGCGGGGGGGTACACAGATACGCAGTATTTT. This gives the protein CASKEAGGYTDTQYF.

This sequence joins TRBV6-5 and TRBJ1-1, with D possibly being TRBD1 (5 bases). This CDR3 is built from 15 residues. CDR1 and CDR2 from the germline V gene are MNHEY and SVGAGI. The V gene lost 4 bases and the J gene lost 0 bases, with 12 bases spanning the gap. The CDR3 loop reads CASSLQDRLNTEAFF. CDR3 bases: TGTGCCAGCAGTTTACAAGACAGATTGAACACTGAAGCTTTCTTT.

This clone was seen more than once but under ten times. The identical CDR3 is also encoded by other nucleotide sequences in the sample. The V gene is TRBV9, the J gene TRBJ2-3; D possibly corresponds to TRBD1 (5 bases). The V gene lost 3 bases and the J gene lost 6 bases, with 5 bases spanning the gap. CDR1 SGDLS and CDR2 YYNGEE come from the germline V gene. The CDR3 sequence is 11 residues long. This chain's CDR3 is CASSAGDTQYF. CDR3 coding DNA: TGTGCCAGCAGCGCAGGGGATACGCAGTATTTT.

V is TRBV7-9 and J is TRBJ1-1; D gene unclear. The germline CDR1 and CDR2 sequences are SEHNR and FQNEAQ (reference sequence). Deletions cut 4 bases from V and 1 base from J, with 7 bases between. The CDR3 is made up of 13 amino acids. CDR3 nucleotide sequence: TGTGCCAGCAGCTCGCAGGAGAACACTGAAGCTTTCTTT. Encoded protein: CASSSQENTEAFF.